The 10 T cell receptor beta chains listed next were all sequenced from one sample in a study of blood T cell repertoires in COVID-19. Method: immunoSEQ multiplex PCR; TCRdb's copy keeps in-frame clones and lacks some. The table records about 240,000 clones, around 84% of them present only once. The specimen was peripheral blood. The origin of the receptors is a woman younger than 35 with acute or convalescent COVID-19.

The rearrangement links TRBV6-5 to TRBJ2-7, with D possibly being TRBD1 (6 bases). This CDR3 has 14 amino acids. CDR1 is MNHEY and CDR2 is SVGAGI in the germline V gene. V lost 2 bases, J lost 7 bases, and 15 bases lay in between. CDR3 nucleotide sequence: TGTGCCAGCAGTTACACAGGGCCCCCCGGGGAGCAGTACTTC. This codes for CASSYTGPPGEQYF.

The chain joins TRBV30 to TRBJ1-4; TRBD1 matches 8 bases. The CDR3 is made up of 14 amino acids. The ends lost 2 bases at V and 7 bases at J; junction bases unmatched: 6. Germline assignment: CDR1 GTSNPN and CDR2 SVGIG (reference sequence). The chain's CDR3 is CAWSKTGGSEKLFF. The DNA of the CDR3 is TGTGCCTGGAGTAAAACAGGGGGTAGTGAAAAACTGTTTTTT.

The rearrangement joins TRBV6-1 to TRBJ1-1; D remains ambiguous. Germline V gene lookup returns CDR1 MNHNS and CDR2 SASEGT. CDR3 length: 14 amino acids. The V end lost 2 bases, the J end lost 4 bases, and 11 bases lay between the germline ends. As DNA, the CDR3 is TGTGCCAGCAGTGAAATCCAGGCTTTCACTGAAGCTTTCTTT. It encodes CASSEIQAFTEAFF.

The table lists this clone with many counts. The CDR3 is CASSGERQGAYGEQYF. CDR3 in DNA: TGTGCCAGCTCGGGAGAACGACAGGGGGCGTATGGCGAGCAGTACTTC. The J gene is TRBJ2-7, the V gene TRBV5-4; 10 bases match TRBD1. V shed 7 bases, J shed 6 bases, and the junction held 16 bases outside the gene matches. Germline CDR1 reads SGHNT; CDR2 reads YYREEE (reference sequence). CDR3 length: 16 amino acids.

The CDR3 here is CASSSYIRVEQFF. In DNA form, the CDR3 reads TGTGCCAGCAGCTCCTATATCCGCGTTGAGCAGTTCTTC. V gene TRBV7-2 combines with J gene TRBJ2-1; no reliable D call. This CDR3 is 13 amino acids long. V lost 4 bases and J lost 9, with 13 bases in between. Germline CDR1 is SGHTA and CDR2 is FQGNSA. Filled out from reference TRBV7-2 and TRBJ2-1, the complete variable domain reads GAGVSQSPSNKVTEKGKDVELRCDPISGHTALYWYRQSLGQGLEFLIYFQGNSAPDKSGLPSDRFSAERTGGSVSTLTIQRTQQEDSAVYLCASSSYIRVEQFFGPGTRLTVL.

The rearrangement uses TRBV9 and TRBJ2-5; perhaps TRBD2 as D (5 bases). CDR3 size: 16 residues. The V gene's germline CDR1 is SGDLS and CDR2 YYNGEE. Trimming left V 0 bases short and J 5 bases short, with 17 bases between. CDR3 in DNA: TGTGCCAGCAGCGTAGCTGGGAAAAGGAGAGGGGAGACCCAGTACTTC. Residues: CASSVAGKRRGETQYF. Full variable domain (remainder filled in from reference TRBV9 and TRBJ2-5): DSGVTQTPKHLITATGQRVTLRCSPRSGDLSVYWYQQSLDQGLQFLIQYYNGEERAKGNILERFSAQQFPDLHSELNLSSLELGDSALYFCASSVAGKRRGETQYFGPGTRLLVL.

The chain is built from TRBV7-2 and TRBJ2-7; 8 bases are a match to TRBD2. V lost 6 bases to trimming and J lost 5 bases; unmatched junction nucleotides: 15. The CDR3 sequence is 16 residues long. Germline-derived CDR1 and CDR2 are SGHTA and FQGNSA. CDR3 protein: CASSLRQREGGNEQYF. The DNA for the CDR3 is TGTGCCAGCAGTTTACGGCAACGGGAGGGCGGGAACGAGCAGTACTTC.

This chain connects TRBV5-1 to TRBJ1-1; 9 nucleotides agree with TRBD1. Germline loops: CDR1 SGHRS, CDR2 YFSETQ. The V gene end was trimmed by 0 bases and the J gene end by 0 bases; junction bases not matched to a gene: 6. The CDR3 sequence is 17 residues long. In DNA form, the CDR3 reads TGCGCCAGCAGCTTGGTGGGACAGGGAGGAATGAACACTGAAGCTTTCTTT. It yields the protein CASSLVGQGGMNTEAFF.

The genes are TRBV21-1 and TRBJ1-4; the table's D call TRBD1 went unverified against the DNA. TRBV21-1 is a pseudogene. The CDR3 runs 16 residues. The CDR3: CASSNWGQATNEKLFF. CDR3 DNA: TGTGCCAGCAGCAATTGGGGACAGGCAACTAATGAAAAACTGTTTTTT.

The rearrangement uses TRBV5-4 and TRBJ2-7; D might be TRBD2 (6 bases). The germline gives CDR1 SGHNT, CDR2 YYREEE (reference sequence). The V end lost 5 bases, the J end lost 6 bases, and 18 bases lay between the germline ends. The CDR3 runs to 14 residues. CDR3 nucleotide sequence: TGTGCCAGCAGTTCGGGGGAGTCTCGGGGCGAGCAGTACTTC. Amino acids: CASSSGESRGEQYF. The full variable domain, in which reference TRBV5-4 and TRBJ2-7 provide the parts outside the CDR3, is ETGVTQSPTHLIKTRGQQVTLRCSSQSGHNTVSWYQQALGQGPQFIFQYYREEENGRGNFPPRFSGLQFPNYSSELNVNALELDDSALYLCASSSGESRGEQYFGPGTRLTVT.